This passage covers 4 T cell receptor beta chains from one sample sequenced in a study of CD8 T cells in Susac syndrome. The RNA input was about 0.5 to 1 ug, and it was reverse transcribed with random hexamers. TCRdb reprocessed the immunoSEQ multiplex PCR reads via MiXCR and lists one record per CDR3 protein. Of under 150,000 distinct CDR3 sequences listed, 95% are singletons. Sequencing was carried out using CD4+ T cells from PBMCs. The receptors were gathered from a human donor with Susac syndrome.

This clonotype appeared a few times. The chain has TRBV3-1 and TRBJ2-7; the D is unclear. In germline, CDR1 is LGHDT, CDR2 YNNKEL (reference sequence). The CDR3 loop spans 13 amino acids. Trimming took off 4 bases at V and 0 bases at J, with 7 bases between the two ends. As DNA, the CDR3 is TGTGCCAGCAGCCTGGCGGACTCCTACGAGCAGTACTTC. Protein sequence: CASSLADSYEQYF.

The chain is built from TRBV23-1 and TRBJ2-1, with D possibly called TRBD1 or TRBD2 (5 bases each). TRBV23-1 is designated an ORF whose function remains uncertain. CDR3 length equals 20 residues. With 3 bases removed from V and 5 bases from J, the gap between germline ends came to 29 bases. CDR3 sequence: CASSHPDSPGIRGVDNEQFF. The CDR3 DNA sequence: TGCGCCAGCAGTCACCCCGACTCCCCGGGGATACGGGGCGTCGACAATGAGCAGTTCTTC.

The chain uses TRBV13 and TRBJ1-2; D remains ambiguous. This CDR3 contains 15 residues. Trimming removed 5 bases from V and 0 bases from J, with 13 bases in between. CDR1 PRHDT and CDR2 FYEKMQ come from the germline V gene (reference sequence). The CDR3 region is CASSRGRSPNYGYTF. As DNA, the CDR3 is TGTGCCAGCAGCCGAGGACGGTCCCCTAACTATGGCTACACCTTC.

The CDR3 sequence is CAWQRQGAEGYTF. Written as DNA, the CDR3 is TGTGCCTGGCAGAGACAGGGGGCCGAGGGCTACACCTTC. This chain connects TRBV30 to TRBJ1-2; 10 nucleotides align to TRBD1. The trim removed 5 bases at V and 8 bases at J, leaving 8 bases unmatched. The CDR3 extends over 13 amino acids. CDR1 and CDR2 from the germline V gene are GTSNPN and SVGIG (reference sequence).